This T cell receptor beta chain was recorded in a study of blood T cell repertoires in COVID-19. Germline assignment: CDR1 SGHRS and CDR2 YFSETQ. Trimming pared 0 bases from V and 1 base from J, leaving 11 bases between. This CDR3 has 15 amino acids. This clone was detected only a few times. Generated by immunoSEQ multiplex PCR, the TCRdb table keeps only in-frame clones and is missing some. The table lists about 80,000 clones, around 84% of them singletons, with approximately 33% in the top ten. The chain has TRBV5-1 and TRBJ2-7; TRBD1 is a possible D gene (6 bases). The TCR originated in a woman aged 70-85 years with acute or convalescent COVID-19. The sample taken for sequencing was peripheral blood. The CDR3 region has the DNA TGCGCCAGCAGCTTGGAGGGGGTATCATCCTACGAGCAGTACTTC. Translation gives CASSLEGVSSYEQYF.